This T cell receptor (beta chain) emerged from a study of T cells in Graves' hyperthyroidism and ophthalmopathy. Overall study findings and caveats: Ophthalmopathy prediction by the model preceded onset by a median roughly 6 months.

In patients aged 18 to 65, hyperthyroidism was newly diagnosed, with duration under 2 months. Uncontrolled infection, other autoimmune disease, pregnancy or lactation led to exclusion. In making diagnoses, clinical symptoms, serum thyroxine and TRAb, thyroid ultrasound and orbital computed tomography were all used. TCR beta CDR3 region amplification was performed from RNA transcripts. First-round RT-PCR with HTBI primers amplified the TCR CDR3 region. Using its own MiXCR run on the multiplex PCR reads, TCRdb lists one record per CDR3 protein. The sample lists about 300,000 distinct CDR3 sequences, roughly 13% occurring once. J gave up 4 bases and V 0 bases, and 8 bases lay outside the gene matches. The CDR3 has 16 residues. The germline V gene encodes CDR1 MNHEY and CDR2 SVGEGT. This clonotype occurred many times. The antigen is unknown.

Material for sequencing was blood. V is TRBV6-2 or TRBV6-3 and J is TRBJ2-7; 8 bases fit TRBD2. This clonotype was obtained from a young woman with Graves' hyperthyroidism that later progressed to Graves' ophthalmopathy. For the CDR3, the DNA is TGTGCCAGCAGTTACTCCCTGCGGGAGGACCTATACGAGCAGTACTTC. Amino acid sequence: CASSYSLREDLYEQYF.